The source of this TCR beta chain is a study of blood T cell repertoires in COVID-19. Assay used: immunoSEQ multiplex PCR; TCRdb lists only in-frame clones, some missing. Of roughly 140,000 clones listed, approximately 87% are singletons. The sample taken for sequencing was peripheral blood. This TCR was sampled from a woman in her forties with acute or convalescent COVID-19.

The CDR3 reads CASSLDPTGYQHF. CDR3 in DNA: TGTGCCAGCAGTTTAGACCCAACAGGGTACCAGCATTTT. The chain joins TRBV12-3 or TRBV12-4 to TRBJ1-5, with D perhaps matching TRBD1 (6 bases). This CDR3 is 13 amino acids long. Trimming removed 1 base at V and 12 bases at J, with 13 bases between.